These 28 T cell receptor beta chains came from one sample sequenced in a study of blood T cell repertoires in COVID-19. Sequencing used immunoSEQ multiplex PCR; TCRdb keeps in-frame clones, though not all of them. The sample records a few hundred thousand clones, around 90% being singletons. The sample taken for sequencing was peripheral blood. The receptors were gathered from a man between 18 and 35 years old with active or convalescent COVID-19.

J is TRBJ1-1 and V is TRBV15; 10 positions agree with TRBD1. In germline, CDR1 is LNHNV, CDR2 YYDKDF (reference sequence). With 5 bases clipped from V and 8 bases from J, the junction kept 11 bases outside the gene matches. This CDR3 has 15 residues. The CDR3 is CATSGARDRGEEAFF. CDR3 in DNA: TGTGCCACCAGCGGAGCCCGGGACAGGGGAGAAGAAGCTTTCTTT.

This CDR3 is CATSLDRGSNSPLHF. CDR3 nucleotide sequence: TGTGCCACCAGCCTAGACAGGGGGAGCAATTCACCCCTCCACTTT. The chain uses TRBV15 and TRBJ1-6, with 9 nucleotides matching TRBD1. The V and J ends lost 5 bases and 7 bases, in that order; junction bases with no gene match: 6. The CDR3 totals 15 residues. Germline values: CDR1 LNHNV, CDR2 YYDKDF (reference sequence).

The J gene is TRBJ1-3, the V gene TRBV6-5; no reliable D call. V was trimmed by 0 bases and J by 2 bases, leaving 8 bases between them. The CDR3 runs 15 residues. The V gene's germline CDR1 is MNHEY and CDR2 SVGAGI. CDR3 loop: CASSYSGRPGNTIYF. CDR3 nucleotide sequence: TGTGCCAGCAGTTACTCAGGGAGACCTGGAAACACCATATATTTT.

This clone appeared a single time. V is TRBV19 and J is TRBJ1-5; 8 nucleotides match TRBD1. CDR1 and CDR2 (germline): LNHDA, SQIVND (reference sequence). V shed 4 bases, J shed 4 bases, and the junction held 18 bases outside the gene matches. This CDR3 is 19 amino acids long. CDR3 loop: CASSNSIYPGQGRNQPQHF. The CDR3 nucleotides read TGTGCCAGTAGTAATAGTATTTATCCAGGACAGGGTCGAAATCAGCCCCAGCATTTT.

This rearrangement joins TRBV7-2 to TRBJ2-2, with TRBD2 matching over 7 bases. The germline gives CDR1 SGHTA, CDR2 FQGNSA. Trimming took 2 bases from V and 5 from J; bases not matched to a gene: 8. This CDR3 is built from 16 residues. CDR3 in amino acids: CASSLYGGAGTGELFF. The CDR3 bases are TGTGCCAGCAGCTTATATGGCGGAGCGGGGACCGGGGAGCTGTTTTTT.

This clone is a singleton in its sample. The V and J genes are TRBV19 and TRBJ2-2; no clear D. The CDR3 has 12 amino acids. Trimming stripped 10 bases from V and 5 bases from J, with 11 bases between. Germline V CDR1 and CDR2: LNHDA, SQIVND (reference sequence). The chain's CDR3 is CATGISTGELFF. CDR3 DNA: TGTGCCACCGGTATCTCGACCGGGGAGCTGTTTTTT.

This sequence joins TRBV4-1 and TRBJ1-1, with 9 bases identical to TRBD1. This CDR3 is 14 amino acids long. Losses at the gene ends were 5 bases for V and 4 bases for J; bases not matched to a gene: 5. The germline V gene has CDR1 MGHRA and CDR2 YSYEKL. CDR3 sequence: CASSFRTGVTEAFF. As DNA, the CDR3 is TGCGCCAGCAGCTTTCGGACAGGGGTCACTGAAGCTTTCTTT.

The chain is built from TRBV21-1 and TRBJ1-5; the table's D gene call, TRBD1, was not cross checked with the DNA. TRBV21-1 is noted as a pseudogene. This CDR3 is 13 amino acids long. This CDR3 is CASSKDRGQPQHF. Written as DNA, the CDR3 is TGTGCCAGCAGCAAGGACAGGGGCCAGCCCCAGCATTTT.

The gene calls are TRBV5-1 and TRBJ1-4; no definite D call. Germline CDR1 SGHRS, CDR2 YFSETQ. This CDR3 has 13 residues. V lost 7 bases and J 4 bases, leaving 11 bases between the germline ends. DNA of the CDR3: TGCGCCAGCGCGGGGTCTTATAATGAAAAACTGTTTTTT. It translates to CASAGSYNEKLFF.

The V gene is TRBV9, the J gene TRBJ2-1; TRBD2 matches at 8 bases. The CDR3 totals 15 residues. Germline V gene lookup returns CDR1 SGDLS and CDR2 YYNGEE. The V segment lost 4 bases and the J segment 4 bases; nucleotides outside the gene matches: 7. The CDR3 sequence: CASSPSSGGYNEQFF. In DNA form, the CDR3 reads TGTGCCAGCAGCCCCTCGAGCGGGGGATACAATGAGCAGTTCTTC.

V gene TRBV12-3 or TRBV12-4 combines with J gene TRBJ1-2, with D maybe TRBD1 (5 bases). The V and J ends lost 3 bases and 8 bases respectively, with 10 bases between them. The CDR3 has 12 residues. The DNA of the CDR3 is TGTGCCAGCAGTTTTCCCAGGGCCGGCTACACCTTC. The encoded protein is CASSFPRAGYTF.

The genes are TRBV4-1 and TRBJ2-5; no clear D. Germline loops: CDR1 MGHRA, CDR2 YSYEKL. This CDR3 region has 14 residues. V dropped 1 base and J dropped 5 bases, with 11 bases sitting between them. This chain's CDR3 is CASSQGARLETQYF. The CDR3 region has the DNA TGCGCCAGCAGCCAAGGGGCCAGGCTGGAGACCCAGTACTTC.

The chain couples TRBV14 to TRBJ1-1; tentatively, D is TRBD1 (5 bases). The CDR3 contains 13 residues. Trimming removed 2 bases from V and 10 bases from J, with 14 bases in between. The germline V gene has CDR1 SGHDN and CDR2 FVKESK. CDR3 bases: TGTGCCAGCAGCCAAAGGGGCGGGATCGGAGCTTTCTTT. Protein sequence: CASSQRGGIGAFF.

The chain has TRBV7-6 and TRBJ2-3, with TRBD2 identical over 11 bases. V lost 6 bases and J lost 5; bases outside the gene matches: 10. Germline loops: CDR1 SGHVS, CDR2 FNYEAQ. CDR3 size: 16 residues. CDR3 region: CASSSLAGGRGDTQYF. The CDR3 nucleotides are TGTGCCAGCAGTTCGCTAGCGGGGGGCAGAGGAGATACGCAGTATTTT.

The gene calls are TRBV7-9 and TRBJ1-6, with D perhaps matching TRBD1 (5 bases). CDR3 length equals 14 residues. Trimming pared 1 base from V and 10 bases from J, leaving 11 bases between. Germline V CDR1 and CDR2: SEHNR, FQNEAQ (reference sequence). The CDR3, as DNA: TGTGCCAGCAGCTTAGACAGCGCAGGGTCACCCCTCCACTTT. Protein: CASSLDSAGSPLHF.

This clone showed up just once. For the CDR3, the DNA is TGTGCCAGCAGTCCCCGAGCGGGGGGGCCGCTGAATGAGCAGTTCTTC. Protein sequence: CASSPRAGGPLNEQFF. The chain carries TRBV27 and TRBJ2-1; 10 bases are a match to TRBD2. The J segment lost 7 bases and the V segment lost 5 bases, leaving 11 bases of the junction unmatched. The germline V gene has CDR1 MNHEY and CDR2 SMNVEV (reference sequence). The CDR3 is 16 residues long.

The chain links TRBV5-4 to TRBJ2-5; 8 bases align to TRBD2. The CDR3 loop spans 15 amino acids. The V and J ends lost 0 bases and 4 bases, in that order; junction bases with no gene match: 5. Germline V gene sequence: CDR1 SGHNT, CDR2 YYREEE (reference sequence). Here the CDR3 reads CASSLGGGMRETQYF. The DNA for the CDR3 is TGTGCCAGCAGCTTGGGCGGGGGGATGCGAGAGACCCAGTACTTC.

The rearrangement links TRBV5-6 to TRBJ2-5; D call uncertain. Looked up from germline, CDR1 is SGHDT and CDR2 is YYEEEE. Trimming took 0 bases from V and 4 from J, leaving 4 bases between them. The CDR3 consists of 12 residues. CDR3 protein: CASSLDIETQYF. CDR3 DNA: TGTGCCAGCAGCTTGGACATAGAGACCCAGTACTTC. The full variable domain, its missing parts supplied by reference TRBV5-6 and TRBJ2-5, is DAGVTQSPTHLIKTRGQQVTLRCSPKSGHDTVSWYQQALGQGPQFIFQYYEEEERQRGNFPDRFSGHQFPNYSSELNVNALLLGDSALYLCASSLDIETQYFGPGTRLLVL.

The J gene is TRBJ1-4, the V gene TRBV19, with TRBD1 as a possible D gene (6 bases). V gave up 5 bases and J gave up 5 bases, with 15 bases separating them. In germline, CDR1 is LNHDA, CDR2 SQIVND (reference sequence). This CDR3 contains 15 residues. The CDR3 coding sequence is TGTGCCAGTAGTCTCCAGGACAGTGAGAATGAAAAACTGTTTTTT. As protein: CASSLQDSENEKLFF.

This clone has a handful of counts. The chain combines TRBV6-5 with TRBJ2-1, with a tentative D call TRBD1 (5 bases). The CDR3 totals 11 residues. The germline V gene encodes CDR1 MNHEY and CDR2 SVGAGI. The ends were cut back, 5 bases at V and 12 bases at J, with 11 bases in the middle. CDR3 DNA sequence: TGTGCCAGCAGTCTCAGGGTGGGGCAGTTCTTC. As protein: CASSLRVGQFF.

The chain uses TRBV3-1 (or the pseudogene TRBV3-2) and TRBJ2-7, with TRBD1 as a possible D gene (6 bases). Per germline, CDR1 LGHDT and CDR2 YNNKEL (reference sequence). This CDR3 has 15 residues. Between the trimmed V and J ends, which lost 4 bases and 4 bases, there was a span of 17 bases. The CDR3 DNA sequence: TGTGCCAGCAGCCCATATGAGGACAGACCTTACGAGCAGTACTTC. Translating gives CASSPYEDRPYEQYF.

In DNA form, the CDR3 reads TGTGCCAGCACTACCGGAGTTAACTATGGCTACACCTTC. Amino acids: CASTTGVNYGYTF. V is TRBV6-5 and J is TRBJ1-2; D unresolved. This CDR3 spans 13 amino acids. V dropped 7 bases and J dropped 1 base, with 10 bases sitting between them. Looked up from germline, CDR1 is MNHEY and CDR2 is SVGAGI.

This chain links TRBV14 with TRBJ2-2; tentative D call: TRBD2 (7 bases). The CDR3 has 16 amino acids. The germline V gene encodes CDR1 SGHDN and CDR2 FVKESK. V lost 6 bases and J 4 bases, leaving 18 bases between the germline ends. Here the CDR3 DNA reads TGTGCCAGCAGACCTGGGTCGGGGGGCTTCACCGGGGAGCTGTTTTTT. Its translation is CASRPGSGGFTGELFF.

The V and J genes are TRBV11-1 and TRBJ2-2; tentatively, D is TRBD1 (6 bases). V was pared by 8 bases and J by 5 bases, with 18 bases between. The CDR3 has 15 amino acids. Germline V gives CDR1 SGHAT, CDR2 FQDESV (reference sequence). CDR3 DNA: TGTGCCAGCCGTCCAATTACAGGGAGAACCGGGGAGCTGTTTTTT. Encoded protein: CASRPITGRTGELFF.

The chain combines TRBV4-1 with TRBJ1-1; tentatively, D is TRBD1 (5 bases). V lost 4 bases and J lost 2, with 20 bases in between. Per the germline V gene, CDR1 is MGHRA and CDR2 is YSYEKL. The CDR3 has 17 residues. Here the CDR3 DNA reads TGCGCCAGCAGCCCCTCCGGGACGGGAGGGGATAACACTGAAGCTTTCTTT. Translation gives CASSPSGTGGDNTEAFF.

This chain connects TRBV7-9 to TRBJ2-1, with 7 positions matching TRBD1. The length of the CDR3 is 17 residues. The V gene end was trimmed by 3 bases and the J gene end by 0 bases; junction bases not matched to a gene: 8. Germline CDR1 reads SEHNR; CDR2 reads FQNEAQ (reference sequence). The CDR3 loop reads CASSLRVGQSSYNEQFF. DNA of the CDR3: TGTGCCAGCAGCTTGCGTGTGGGACAGAGCTCCTACAATGAGCAGTTCTTC.

This clone appeared once. The genes are TRBV28 and TRBJ1-1, with 7 bases matching TRBD1. V dropped 6 bases and J dropped 0; count of bases not matched to a gene: 10. The CDR3 totals 16 residues. CDR1 MDHEN and CDR2 SYDVKM come from the germline V gene. The CDR3 DNA reads as TGTGCCAGCAGGGCTCGGACAGGCCGAATGAACACTGAAGCTTTCTTT. It encodes CASRARTGRMNTEAFF.

The CDR3 reads CASLVRTSGRSNIQYF. The CDR3 DNA reads as TGTGCCAGCCTTGTGCGGACTAGCGGGAGGTCAAACATTCAGTACTTC. This sequence joins TRBV2 and TRBJ2-4; 14 positions agree with TRBD2. The CDR3 length is 16 residues. The germline gives CDR1 SNHLY, CDR2 FYNNEI. With 8 bases clipped from V and 6 bases from J, the junction kept 9 bases outside the gene matches.